Below are 31 T cell receptor beta chains sequenced from a single sample in a study of blood T cell repertoires in COVID-19. Measured with immunoSEQ multiplex PCR; TCRdb has only the in-frame clones, and not every one. Here the sample spans about 150,000 clones, about 86% being singletons. Sequencing input: peripheral blood. The origin of the receptors is a woman over 75 with acute or convalescent COVID-19.

This chain uses TRBV6-5 with TRBJ2-2, with 7 nucleotides matching TRBD2. The ends lost 10 bases at V and 2 bases at J; junction bases unmatched: 10. The CDR3 has 15 residues. Germline CDR1 is MNHEY and CDR2 is SVGAGI. The CDR3 region is CATRRGTYNTGELFF. CDR3 in DNA: TGTGCCACGCGGCGGGGGACCTACAACACCGGGGAGCTGTTTTTT.

V usage is TRBV10-3 and J usage is TRBJ2-3; maybe TRBD1 (5 bases). Trimming stripped 5 bases from V and 2 bases from J, with 14 bases between. Germline lookup yields CDR1 ENHRY and CDR2 SYGVKD. The CDR3 contains 15 residues. CDR3 in DNA: TGTGCCATCAGTTCCCTAGGGGTCTCCACAGATACGCAGTATTTT. It encodes CAISSLGVSTDTQYF.

Of note for this clone: The identical CDR3 is also encoded by other nucleotide sequences in the sample. V and J are TRBV7-3 and TRBJ1-1; D is unclear. From germline, CDR1 is SGHTA and CDR2 FQGTGA. The CDR3 totals 14 residues. The V and J ends lost 2 bases and 0 bases respectively, with 7 bases between them. CDR3 loop: CASSLDGMNTEAFF. CDR3 bases: TGTGCCAGCAGCTTAGACGGGATGAACACTGAAGCTTTCTTT.

The rearrangement joins TRBV7-9 to TRBJ2-3; maybe TRBD2 (7 bases). CDR1 SEHNR and CDR2 FQNEAQ come from the germline V gene (reference sequence). This CDR3 is built from 16 residues. V dropped 5 bases and J dropped 1 base, with 16 bases sitting between them. CDR3 coding DNA: TGTGCCAGCAGCCCGAACCGGGGGGCTCGCACAGATACGCAGTATTTT. It specifies CASSPNRGARTDTQYF.

The V gene is TRBV19, the J gene TRBJ1-2, with no clear D. V dropped 7 bases and J dropped 4 bases, with 10 bases sitting between them. CDR3 length equals 12 residues. Germline V gene lookup returns CDR1 LNHDA and CDR2 SQIVND (reference sequence). In DNA form, the CDR3 reads TGTGCCAGTACCAAAAGAGGCTATGGCTACACCTTC. Amino acid sequence: CASTKRGYGYTF.

In DNA, the CDR3 is TGTGCCAGCTCATCGGGACAGGGCATTTCGTGGGTGAGATCCCTCCACTTT. Its translation is CASSSGQGISWVRSLHF. J is TRBJ1-6 and V is TRBV18; TRBD1 matches 9 bases. Germline V gene lookup returns CDR1 KGHSH and CDR2 LQKENI. The CDR3 extends over 17 amino acids. V was clipped by 5 bases and J by 14 bases; unmatched bases: 19.

The rearrangement links TRBV18 to TRBJ1-1, with no clear D. With 3 bases removed from V and 1 base from J, the gap between germline ends came to 3 bases. From germline, CDR1 is KGHSH and CDR2 LQKENI. The CDR3 extends over 12 amino acids. The chain's CDR3 is CASSPQNTEAFF. The CDR3 bases are TGTGCCAGCTCACCCCAGAACACTGAAGCTTTCTTT. Variable domain in full (rest from reference TRBV18 and TRBJ1-1): NAGVMQNPRHLVRRRGQEARLRCSPMKGHSHVYWYRQLPEEGLKFMVYLQKENIIDESGMPKERFSAEFPKEGPSILRIQQVVRGDSAAYFCASSPQNTEAFFGQGTRLTVV.

V usage is TRBV2 and J usage is TRBJ1-1, with TRBD1 matching 11 bases. The trim removed 6 bases at V and 7 bases at J, leaving 7 bases unmatched. Per the germline V gene, CDR1 is SNHLY and CDR2 is FYNNEI. This CDR3 is built from 14 residues. CDR3 in amino acids: CASRGQGGRFEAFF. In nucleotides, the CDR3 is TGTGCCAGCAGGGGACAGGGGGGACGGTTTGAAGCTTTCTTT.

The chain recombines TRBV15 with TRBJ1-1, with a possible D match to TRBD1 (6 bases). Trimming pared 1 base from V and 7 bases from J, leaving 16 bases between. CDR1 and CDR2 (germline): LNHNV, YYDKDF (reference sequence). The CDR3 runs to 15 residues. CDR3 sequence: CATSRVGTPVREAFF. CDR3 DNA: TGTGCCACCAGCAGAGTAGGGACACCCGTCCGTGAAGCTTTCTTT.

The chain has TRBV18 and TRBJ2-5; TRBD1 agrees at 9 bases. The J segment lost 5 bases and the V segment lost 3 bases, leaving 7 bases of the junction unmatched. Germline values: CDR1 KGHSH, CDR2 LQKENI. The CDR3 is made up of 15 amino acids. The CDR3 region has the DNA TGTGCCAGCTCACCCGCGGGACAGGGAGGGGAGACCCAGTACTTC. This encodes CASSPAGQGGETQYF. The full variable domain, completed using reference TRBV18 and TRBJ2-5, is NAGVMQNPRHLVRRRGQEARLRCSPMKGHSHVYWYRQLPEEGLKFMVYLQKENIIDESGMPKERFSAEFPKEGPSILRIQQVVRGDSAAYFCASSPAGQGGETQYFGPGTRLLVL.

This clone was seen just once. The CDR3 spells CSGAGQGNYGYTF. The DNA of the CDR3 is TGCAGCGGGGCCGGACAGGGGAACTATGGCTACACCTTC. V is TRBV29-1 and J is TRBJ1-2, with TRBD1 identical over 9 bases. The V gene's germline CDR1 is SQVTM and CDR2 ANQGSEA. CDR3 size: 13 residues. The J segment lost 2 bases and the V segment lost 7 bases, leaving 5 bases of the junction unmatched. The full variable domain, with the rest looked up from reference TRBV29-1 and TRBJ1-2, is SAVISQKPSRDICQRGTSLTIQCQVDSQVTMMFWYRQQPGQSLTLIATANQGSEATYESGFVIDKFPISRPNLTFSTLTVSNMSPEDSSIYLCSGAGQGNYGYTFGSGTRLTVV.

V and J are TRBV28 and TRBJ2-1, with D tentatively TRBD1 (5 bases). V was clipped by 3 bases and J by 3 bases, with 9 bases between them. This CDR3 region has 14 residues. Germline assignment: CDR1 MDHEN and CDR2 SYDVKM. The CDR3 spells CASSLDIFYNEQFF. The CDR3 DNA follows: TGTGCCAGCAGTTTGGACATATTCTACAATGAGCAGTTCTTC.

This clone is a singleton in its sample. This chain uses TRBV3-1 (or the pseudogene TRBV3-2) with TRBJ1-3, with D maybe TRBD1 (5 bases). There are 15 residues in the CDR3. V lost 4 bases and J 0 bases, leaving 10 bases between the germline ends. Germline CDR1 reads LGHDT; CDR2 reads YNNKEL (reference sequence). The CDR3 reads CASSLQAFSGNTIYF. In DNA, the CDR3 is TGTGCCAGCAGCCTACAGGCGTTCTCTGGAAACACCATATATTTT.

This chain connects TRBV27 to TRBJ1-6, with D maybe TRBD1 (5 bases). This CDR3 spans 15 amino acids. Trimming cost V 7 bases and J 5 bases, with 15 bases left between them. CDR1 is MNHEY, CDR2 SMNVEV, per germline (reference sequence). The CDR3 sequence: CASTSWRGDNSPLHF. The CDR3 DNA is TGTGCCAGCACCTCCTGGAGGGGCGATAATTCACCCCTCCACTTT.

The count of this clone is one. V usage is TRBV6-9 and J usage is TRBJ2-3, with TRBD2 as a possible D gene (5 bases). This CDR3 has 15 residues. Trimming stripped 5 bases from V and 7 bases from J, with 19 bases between. Germline V gives CDR1 MNHGY, CDR2 SVAAGI. CDR3 residues: CASSVARLRVNTQYF. Written as DNA, the CDR3 is TGTGCCAGCAGTGTAGCGCGCCTCCGAGTAAATACGCAGTATTTT.

The chain employs TRBV6-6 and TRBJ1-3; D might be TRBD1 (5 bases). Germline V lookup: CDR1 MNHNY, CDR2 SVGAGI (reference sequence). The CDR3 extends over 15 amino acids. V was shortened by 6 bases and J by 1 base, with 13 bases between the two germline ends. The CDR3 loop reads CASRFGGGSGNTIYF. The CDR3 nucleotides read TGTGCCAGCAGATTCGGGGGGGGGTCTGGAAACACCATATATTTT.

Here the CDR3 reads CATSRLSSSPLHF. The CDR3 DNA reads TGTGCCACCAGCCGTCTGTCGTCTTCACCCCTCCACTTT. This chain connects TRBV15 to TRBJ1-6; D is undetermined. The CDR3 spans 13 residues. The V gene lost 5 bases and the J gene lost 9 bases, with 11 bases spanning the gap. Germline values: CDR1 LNHNV, CDR2 YYDKDF (reference sequence). Supplemented by reference TRBV15 and TRBJ1-6, the full variable domain reads DAMVIQNPRYQVTQFGKPVTLSCSQTLNHNVMYWYQQKSSQAPKLLFHYYDKDFNNEADTPDNFQSRRPNTSFCFLDIRSPGLGDTAMYLCATSRLSSSPLHFGNGTRLTVT.

V is TRBV7-3 and J is TRBJ2-3; the D gene is possibly TRBD2 (6 bases). The CDR3 has 16 amino acids. Germline loops: CDR1 SGHTA, CDR2 FQGTGA. The V and J ends lost 4 bases and 4 bases respectively, with 18 bases between them. The chain's CDR3 is CASSWDGAGSSDTQYF. The DNA for the CDR3 is TGTGCCAGCAGCTGGGATGGGGCGGGGTCCTCAGATACGCAGTATTTT. The full variable domain, its missing parts supplied by reference TRBV7-3 and TRBJ2-3, is GAGVSQTPSNKVTEKGKYVELRCDPISGHTALYWYRQSLGQGPEFLIYFQGTGAADDSGLPNDRFFAVRPEGSVSTLKIQRTERGDSAVYLCASSWDGAGSSDTQYFGPGTRLTVL.

The chain carries TRBV5-3 and TRBJ2-7, with D perhaps TRBD1 (5 bases). TRBV5-3 is known as an ORF, though its function is uncertain. The CDR3 runs 17 residues. Trimming took off 4 bases at V and 0 bases at J, with 20 bases between the two ends. CDR3 coding DNA: TGTGCCAGAAGCCCAGGGCAGGCCATTGGCCCCTCCTACGAGCAGTACTTC. It codes for CARSPGQAIGPSYEQYF.

The CDR3 sequence: CASSIGGQIPGELFF. CDR3 coding DNA: TGTGCCAGTAGTATAGGGGGACAGATTCCCGGGGAGCTGTTTTTT. The gene calls are TRBV19 and TRBJ2-2; TRBD1 matches at 7 bases. Trimming took 1 base from V and 6 from J; bases not matched to a gene: 5. Germline CDR1 is LNHDA and CDR2 is SQIVND (reference sequence). The CDR3 loop spans 15 amino acids.

This sequence joins TRBV7-6 and TRBJ1-5; 8 bases map to TRBD1. Germline CDR1 and CDR2: SGHVS and FNYEAQ. After removal of 5 bases from V and 1 base from J, the junction contained 7 bases not matched to a gene. CDR3 length equals 16 residues. CDR3 nucleotide sequence: TGTGCCAGCAGCCCTCGGACAGGGTGGAGCAATCAGCCCCAGCATTTT. Its translation: CASSPRTGWSNQPQHF.

V and J are TRBV3-1 (or the pseudogene TRBV3-2) and TRBJ1-2, with D possibly matching TRBD1 (6 bases). CDR1 is LGHDT, CDR2 YNNKEL, per germline (reference sequence). The CDR3 consists of 17 residues. Trimming removed 3 bases at V and 8 bases at J, with 25 bases between. CDR3 region: CASSHRGGATSGRGYTF. The CDR3 nucleotides read TGTGCCAGCAGCCACCGAGGGGGAGCCACATCAGGGCGAGGCTACACCTTC.

This sequence joins TRBV10-3 and TRBJ2-7, with TRBD1 matching 8 bases. The ends lost 4 bases at V and 5 bases at J; junction bases unmatched: 16. CDR3 length equals 17 residues. Per germline, CDR1 ENHRY and CDR2 SYGVKD. The CDR3 nucleotides are TGTGCCATCAGTGGACCTTCAGACAGGGGAAATCTCCACGAGCAGTACTTC. Its translation is CAISGPSDRGNLHEQYF.

The rearrangement joins TRBV7-9 to TRBJ2-3; 12 nucleotides agree with TRBD2. With 2 bases clipped from V and 6 bases from J, the junction kept 15 bases outside the gene matches. Germline-derived CDR1 and CDR2 are SEHNR and FQNEAQ (reference sequence). This CDR3 spans 19 amino acids. The CDR3 is CASSLRASGGGHQRDTQYF. CDR3 nucleotides: TGTGCCAGCAGCTTACGAGCTAGCGGGGGGGGACATCAGCGGGATACGCAGTATTTT.

The CDR3 is CASSRGTEAFF. The CDR3 DNA reads as TGTGCCAGCAGTAGGGGCACTGAAGCTTTCTTT. The V call is TRBV2, the J call TRBJ1-1; a weak D match, TRBD1 (5 bases). V dropped 5 bases and J dropped 4 bases, with 5 bases sitting between them. The CDR3 totals 11 residues. CDR1 is SNHLY, CDR2 FYNNEI, per germline.

The gene calls are TRBV5-6 and TRBJ2-2; unclear D gene. The CDR3 runs to 14 residues. CDR1 is SGHDT and CDR2 is YYEEEE in the germline V gene. V was cut by 4 bases and J by 6 bases, with 13 bases left in between. DNA for the CDR3: TGTGCCAGCAGCCTCGGGTTATTAGCCGGGGAGCTGTTTTTT. Protein sequence: CASSLGLLAGELFF. The complete variable domain, with remaining parts taken from reference TRBV5-6 and TRBJ2-2, reads DAGVTQSPTHLIKTRGQQVTLRCSPKSGHDTVSWYQQALGQGPQFIFQYYEEEERQRGNFPDRFSGHQFPNYSSELNVNALLLGDSALYLCASSLGLLAGELFFGEGSRLTVL.

The chain's CDR3 is CASSLGDIDNYGYTF. The CDR3 DNA reads as TGCGCCAGCAGCTTGGGAGACATAGATAACTATGGCTACACCTTC. V is TRBV5-1 and J is TRBJ1-2; D is unresolved. The CDR3 is 15 amino acids. Germline V CDR1 and CDR2: SGHRS, YFSETQ. V lost 0 bases and J lost 1, with 10 bases in between.

The DNA for the CDR3 is TGCGCCAGCAGCCAAGTTGGGGGGGAGACCCAGTACTTC. It translates to CASSQVGGETQYF. J is TRBJ2-5 and V is TRBV4-1; D is possibly TRBD2 (6 bases). The germline V and J ends were trimmed by 1 base and 5 bases, with 8 bases remaining between them. CDR1 MGHRA and CDR2 YSYEKL come from the germline V gene. This CDR3 spans 13 amino acids.

This chain uses TRBV7-6 with TRBJ2-7; 9 nucleotides align to TRBD1. CDR1 is SGHVS and CDR2 is FNYEAQ in the germline V gene. V shed 5 bases, J shed 8 bases, and the junction held 7 bases outside the gene matches. The CDR3 sequence is 13 residues long. This CDR3 reads CASSRDRGDKQYF. The CDR3 DNA reads TGTGCCAGCAGCCGCGACAGGGGGGATAAGCAGTACTTC.

The chain has TRBV9 and TRBJ2-3; the D gene is possibly TRBD1 (7 bases). V was shortened by 0 bases and J by 1 base, with 15 bases between the two germline ends. The length of the CDR3 is 17 residues. CDR1 and CDR2 from the germline V gene are SGDLS and YYNGEE. The CDR3 bases are TGTGCCAGCAGCGTAGAGACAGGGACTGTTGGCACAGATACGCAGTATTTT. Protein sequence: CASSVETGTVGTDTQYF.

The rearrangement joins TRBV7-8 to TRBJ2-1, with a possible D match to TRBD1 (5 bases). V gave up 5 bases and J gave up 3 bases, with 11 bases separating them. This CDR3 has 14 residues. Per germline, CDR1 SGHVS and CDR2 FQNEAQ. This chain's CDR3 is CASSQSTVYNEQFF. The DNA for the CDR3 is TGTGCCAGCAGCCAATCGACAGTCTACAATGAGCAGTTCTTC.